This T cell receptor (beta chain) was captured by sequencing in a study of T cell responses to AZD1222 COVID-19 vaccine (dated by TCRdb to the early 2020s). Looking at the study overall: AZD1222 recipients whose second dose came at about 4 weeks and those whose second dose came at about 12 weeks were combined into one group, since spike-specific TCR depth and breadth did not differ between the two schedules. A total of 230 to 250 trial participants underwent TCR sequencing, of whom about 210 had received two doses of AZD1222 and some 26 had received two doses of the MenACWY control vaccine. Trial participants were enrolled by age into subgroups of 18-55, 56-69 and 70-plus years, and about 150, 27 and 61 TCR-sequenced participants, respectively, were included in these subgroups.

Trimming removed 2 bases from V and 5 bases from J, leaving 10 bases between the germline ends. Looking up the germline V gene yields CDR1 MDHEN and CDR2 SYDVKM. The CDR3 numbers 14 residues from cysteine through phenylalanine. The kept DNA is CDR3 alone, 42 bases in frame from the first base. The CDR3 regions of human TCRbeta chains were analyzed by immunosequencing. The authors' pipeline ran thus. Repertoire TCRs were matched against a reference library of SARS-CoV-2-specific TCRs generated with the MIRA antigen-specificity platform. Breadth was defined as the fraction of unique TCRs that were SARS-CoV-2-associated, and depth was defined as the fraction of total T cells that were SARS-CoV-2-associated. Each spike-specific TCR was assigned to its reactive spike region and to a CD4 or CD8 class using the MIRA data. Log10-transformed breadth and depth values were compared by one-way ANOVA with Sidak's multiple comparisons tests. Entries here come from immuneACCESS through TCRdb and include only in-frame sequences with V and J called. Some clones fail to appear in such tables; in the studies checked, an unresolved V gene covers under half of the shortfall, and the cause of the remainder is unknown. V and J calls and clone size follow that table, whereas D and trimming were derived from the DNA. The sample table records approximately 190,000 clones; about nine tenths of these occur just once. The ten biggest clones cover roughly 0.99% of the sample.

Of note for this clone: The specificity of this receptor is unknown. Within one base of it there is no much larger clone, and no base qualities were kept.

This sample's time point label indicates: baseline before first vaccination. Vaccinee samples were obtained from the UK trials COV001 and COV002, which included a single-blind randomized controlled phase 2/3 trial of AZD1222 (ChAdOx1 nCoV-19) in healthy adults. Trial participant PBMC samples were collected at day 0 and day 28 after the second dose for TCRbeta chain sequencing. General findings and caveats noted by the study authors: Reportedly, close to half of the unique spike-specific TCRs recognized epitopes lying outside the regions that are mutated in the B.1.351 and B.1.1.7 variants. Participants were mostly white British, with more females than males. The authors suggested clonal diversity may have been underestimated. After two AZD1222 doses, spike-specific TCR breadth and depth were significantly higher than at day 0 and than in MenACWY recipients. Conclusions about previously exposed vaccinees are limited because only a handful of AZD1222 recipients were SARS-CoV-2 seropositive at baseline. Because no day 14 peak-response samples were available, repertoires were characterized only after the peak T cell response. In the small 56-69-year group, the increase in depth fell short of significance, most likely because of low power. The vaccine-associated CD4 TCRs covered the entire spike protein, and the dominant responses fell in regions 160-218 and 743-854.

Recombination linked TRBV28 to TRBJ1-5; 5 matching bases give a weak D call of TRBD1. The receptor comes from an adult in good health. Sequenced here: peripheral blood, sampled on day 0 of AZD1222 vaccination. Read as DNA, the sequence is TGTGCCAGCAGTTTACAGGGAAGCTATCAGCCCCAGCATTTT. It specifies CASSLQGSYQPQHF.